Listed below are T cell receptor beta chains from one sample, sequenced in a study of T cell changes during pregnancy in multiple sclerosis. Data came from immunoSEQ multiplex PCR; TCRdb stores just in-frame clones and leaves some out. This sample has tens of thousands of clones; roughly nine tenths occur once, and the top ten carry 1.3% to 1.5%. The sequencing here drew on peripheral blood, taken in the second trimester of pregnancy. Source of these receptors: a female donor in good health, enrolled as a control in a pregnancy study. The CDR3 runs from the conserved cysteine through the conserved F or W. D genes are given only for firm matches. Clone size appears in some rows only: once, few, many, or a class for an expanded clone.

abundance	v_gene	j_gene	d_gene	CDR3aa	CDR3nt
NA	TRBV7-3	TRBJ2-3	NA	CASSQNGLHTDTQYF	TGTGCCAGCAGCCAAAACGGACTCCACACAGATACGCAGTATTTT
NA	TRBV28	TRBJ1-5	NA	CASIRGAGEPQHF	TGTGCCAGCATCAGGGGAGCAGGGGAGCCCCAGCATTTT
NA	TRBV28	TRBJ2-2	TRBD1	CAITDRVNTGELFF	TGTGCCATTACGGACAGGGTGAACACCGGGGAGCTGTTTTTT
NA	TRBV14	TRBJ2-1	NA	CASSQGPLVEYNEQFF	TGTGCCAGCAGCCAAGGTCCACTAGTCGAATACAATGAGCAGTTCTTC
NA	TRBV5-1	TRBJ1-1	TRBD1	CASSGLPGQGTEAFF	TGCGCCAGCAGCGGACTCCCGGGACAGGGAACTGAAGCTTTCTTT
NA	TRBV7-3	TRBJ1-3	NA	CASSPLPGNTIYF	TGTGCCAGCAGCCCCCTCCCTGGAAACACCATATATTTT
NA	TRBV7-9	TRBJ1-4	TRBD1	CASSSLTGGVEKLFF	TGTGCCAGCAGCTCTCTGACAGGGGGAGTAGAAAAACTGTTTTTT
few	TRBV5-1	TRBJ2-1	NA	CASTTQGGYNEQFF	TGCGCCAGCACCACCCAGGGGGGCTACAATGAGCAGTTCTTC
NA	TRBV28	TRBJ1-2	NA	CASSLWAANYGYTF	TGTGCCAGCAGTTTATGGGCAGCTAACTATGGCTACACCTTC
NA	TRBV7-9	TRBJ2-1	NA	CASSLEQGRNEQFF	TGTGCCAGCAGCTTAGAACAGGGGAGGAATGAGCAGTTCTTC
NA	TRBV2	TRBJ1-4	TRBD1	CASSQGAGNEKLFF	TGTGCCAGCAGTCAGGGGGCAGGAAATGAAAAACTGTTTTTT
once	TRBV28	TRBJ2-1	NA	CASRQDIYNEQFF	TGTGCCAGCCGACAGGACATCTACAATGAGCAGTTCTTC
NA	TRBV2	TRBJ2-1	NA	CASSGQGPSSTAAFEQFF	TGTGCCAGCAGTGGGCAGGGGCCCTCCTCCACGGCGGCTTTTGAGCAGTTCTTC
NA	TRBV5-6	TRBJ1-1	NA	CASSPPAGVNTEAFF	TGTGCCAGCAGCCCCCCAGCGGGGGTGAACACTGAAGCTTTCTTT
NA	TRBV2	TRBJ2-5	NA	CASSVGETGKETQYF	TGTGCCAGCAGTGTAGGAGAGACCGGGAAAGAGACCCAGTACTTC
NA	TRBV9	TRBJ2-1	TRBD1	CASSPWDRVIEQFF	TGTGCCAGCAGCCCCTGGGACAGGGTGATTGAGCAGTTCTTC
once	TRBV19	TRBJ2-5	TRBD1	CASSTTGQETQYF	TGTGCCAGTAGTACGACAGGGCAAGAGACCCAGTACTTC
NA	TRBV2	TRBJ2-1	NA	CASLRESWEQQFF	TGTGCCAGCCTACGGGAGTCGTGGGAACAGCAGTTCTTC
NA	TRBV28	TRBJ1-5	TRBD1	CASSSTGWQPQHF	TGTGCCAGCAGTTCGACAGGGTGGCAGCCCCAGCATTTT
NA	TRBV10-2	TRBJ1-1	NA	CASSSAQVNTEAFF	TGCGCCAGCAGTTCCGCACAGGTTAACACTGAAGCTTTCTTT